The present TCR beta chain was sequenced within a study of T cell responses to AZD1222 COVID-19 vaccine. This CDR3 has 14 residues. Germline CDR1 reads MNHEY; CDR2 reads SVGAGI. The germline V and J ends were trimmed by 6 bases and 4 bases, with 13 bases remaining between them. TCRdb keeps only in-frame clones here, not all; method: immunoSEQ multiplex PCR. The sample shows more than 150,000 clones, roughly 92% of them seen only once. Worth noting for this clone: The antigen is undetermined.

Points from the study as a whole: Spike-specific TCR breadth and depth both grew after two AZD1222 doses.

Sequenced material: peripheral blood, taken on day 0 of AZD1222 vaccination. This rearrangement joins TRBV6-5 to TRBJ1-3, with D unclear. The source is an adult in good health. CDR3 region: CASSLVSQGNTIYF. CDR3 DNA: TGTGCCAGCAGCCTCGTCTCTCAAGGAAACACCATATATTTT.